The T cell receptor beta chain described here comes from a study of blood T cell repertoires in COVID-19. For the study at large: The United States, Italy and Spain were the sources of the acute and convalescent COVID-19 samples. From T cells, B-cell-depleted T cells, or PBMCs came the material, which was cDNA or gDNA.

V lost 3 bases and J 0 bases, leaving 7 bases between the germline ends. The CDR3 totals 14 residues. Germline CDR1 is SGHRS and CDR2 is YFSETQ. Authors' analysis steps: Reference gene primer amplification in the assay estimated nucleated cell counts. Using immunoSEQ multiplex PCR, the repertoire was profiled, and TCRdb retains in-frame clones only, with some absent. From that table come the V and J calls and clone size; the DNA was used to work out D and trimming. Of about 74,000 clones in the sample, around 77% were seen once. This sequence originates from a man between 65 and 80 years old with active or convalescent COVID-19. Sequenced: peripheral blood. The chain recombines TRBV5-1 with TRBJ1-3; D not certain. CDR3 nucleotide sequence: TGCGCCAGCAGCTCTACTAGCTCTGGAAACACCATATATTTT. It yields the protein CASSSTSSGNTIYF.